A single sample is the source of the 24 T cell receptor beta chains below, sequenced in a study of blood T cell repertoires in COVID-19. The repertoire was sequenced with immunoSEQ multiplex PCR; TCRdb's copy has only in-frame clones and lacks some. The repertoire consists of over 75,000 clones, with roughly 78% occurring once and the leading ten covering 0.95% to 1.5%. The sample consisted of peripheral blood. The source is a woman aged 80 or over with acute or convalescent COVID-19.

V and J are TRBV6-1 and TRBJ2-1; D might be TRBD2 (6 bases). CDR1 MNHNS and CDR2 SASEGT come from the germline V gene. The CDR3 has 14 residues. Trimming stripped 1 base from V and 7 bases from J, with 11 bases between. This chain's CDR3 is CASSEGGTINEQFF. In nucleotides, the CDR3 is TGTGCCAGCAGTGAAGGCGGGACGATTAATGAGCAGTTCTTC.

This clone was counted once. The chain has TRBV4-1 and TRBJ2-3; TRBD1 might be the D (6 bases). Germline V gene data show CDR1 as MGHRA and CDR2 as YSYEKL. V lost 4 bases, J lost 1 base, and 12 bases lay in between. The length of the CDR3 is 15 residues. The CDR3 is CASSLRTEGTDTQYF. The CDR3 nucleotides are TGCGCCAGCAGCCTCCGGACAGAGGGCACAGATACGCAGTATTTT.

The rearrangement joins TRBV27 to TRBJ1-6; no clear D. The CDR3 spans 13 residues. Looked up from germline, CDR1 is MNHEY and CDR2 is SMNVEV (reference sequence). V lost 5 bases and J 10 bases, leaving 12 bases between the germline ends. CDR3 nucleotide sequence: TGTGCCAGCAGTCCTGGACTTGGATCACCCCTCCACTTT. This translates into CASSPGLGSPLHF.

The chain combines TRBV18 with TRBJ2-7, with TRBD2 identical over 14 bases. CDR1 is KGHSH, CDR2 LQKENI, per germline. J was trimmed by 2 bases and V by 4 bases; bases with no gene match: 7. This CDR3 is 17 amino acids long. The CDR3 nucleotides are TGTGCCAGCTCACGCGGGACTAGCGGGAGTTCGGCCTACGAGCAGTACTTC. This gives the protein CASSRGTSGSSAYEQYF.

This chain links TRBV14 with TRBJ2-7; 7 bases line up with TRBD1. The CDR3 consists of 13 residues. Looked up from germline, CDR1 is SGHDN and CDR2 is FVKESK. The V gene end was trimmed by 4 bases and the J gene end by 3 bases; junction bases not matched to a gene: 3. The CDR3 reads CASSLTGVYEQYF. Here the CDR3 DNA reads TGTGCCAGCAGCCTTACAGGGGTCTACGAGCAGTACTTC.

This clone was detected only a few times. The chain recombines TRBV7-9 with TRBJ2-1; 11 bases are shared with TRBD2. Germline assignment: CDR1 SEHNR and CDR2 FQNEAQ (reference sequence). The V segment lost 5 bases and the J segment 0 bases; nucleotides outside the gene matches: 3. This CDR3 contains 16 residues. CDR3 in amino acids: CASSPTSGSSYNEQFF. The CDR3 nucleotides read TGTGCCAGCAGCCCCACTAGCGGGAGCTCCTACAATGAGCAGTTCTTC.

V gene TRBV12-3 or TRBV12-4 combines with J gene TRBJ1-5; no reliable D call. V dropped 5 bases and J dropped 4 bases, with 6 bases sitting between them. The CDR3 is 12 residues long. This chain's CDR3 is CASSLLNQPQHF. The DNA of the CDR3 is TGTGCCAGCAGTCTTTTAAATCAGCCCCAGCATTTT.

This clone came up once. One end of the junction fails to match germline, which may point to a read error. This chain joins TRBV28 and TRBJ2-3; TRBD2 aligns across 11 bases. The CDR3 runs to 19 residues. The germline V gene encodes CDR1 MDHEN and CDR2 SYDVKM. The CDR3 reads CAGSLPSRVSGRARDTQYF. The CDR3 nucleotides read TGTGCCGGCAGCCTACCCTCGCGCGTTAGCGGGAGGGCCCGAGATACGCAGTATTTT.

The chain couples TRBV29-1 to TRBJ1-1; 9 nucleotides match TRBD1. There are 14 residues in the CDR3. The V segment lost 6 bases and the J segment 7 bases; nucleotides outside the gene matches: 12. Per germline, CDR1 SQVTM and CDR2 ANQGSEA. The CDR3 loop is CSVGLPGQGGEAFF. In DNA, the CDR3 is TGCAGCGTCGGTTTACCGGGACAGGGAGGTGAAGCTTTCTTT.

This chain connects TRBV6-2 or TRBV6-3 to TRBJ2-2; 8 nucleotides agree with TRBD2. The V gene's germline CDR1 is MNHEY and CDR2 SVGEGT. With V trimmed by 5 bases and J by 5 bases, 4 bases remained unmatched. The CDR3 contains 14 residues. Here the CDR3 DNA reads TGTGCCAGCAGTGGGACTAGGGGGACCGGGGAGCTGTTTTTT. Protein product: CASSGTRGTGELFF.

About this clone itself: Mismatch with germline at one junction end may stem from a read error. V gene TRBV2 combines with J gene TRBJ1-5; D not certain. The germline V gene encodes CDR1 SNHLY and CDR2 FYNNEI. CDR3 length equals 14 residues. The CDR3 DNA sequence: TGTGCCAGCAGTCAAGCACATAGCAATCAGCCCCAGCATTTT. Amino acid sequence: CASSQAHSNQPQHF.

This chain uses TRBV28 with TRBJ2-7; 9 bases match TRBD2. The ends lost 7 bases at V and 2 bases at J; junction bases unmatched: 3. From germline, CDR1 is MDHEN and CDR2 SYDVKM. The CDR3 extends over 13 amino acids. The CDR3 region has the DNA TGTGCCAGCATGACTAGCGGCGCCTACGAGCAGTACTTC. It codes for CASMTSGAYEQYF.

The chain has TRBV3-1 (or the pseudogene TRBV3-2) and TRBJ2-2, with TRBD1 as a possible D gene (6 bases). CDR3 length equals 15 residues. V lost 4 bases, J lost 0 bases, and 9 bases lay in between. Germline CDR1 is LGHDT and CDR2 is YNNKEL (reference sequence). Here the CDR3 reads CASSRQDPNTGELFF. In DNA form, the CDR3 reads TGTGCCAGCAGCCGACAGGACCCGAACACCGGGGAGCTGTTTTTT.

The V and J genes are TRBV5-1 and TRBJ1-1; the D is unclear. The CDR3 extends over 13 amino acids. Germline CDR1 and CDR2: SGHRS and YFSETQ. Trimming cost V 0 bases and J 3 bases, with 6 bases left between them. In nucleotides, the CDR3 is TGCGCCAGCAGCTTGGACAGAGACACTGAAGCTTTCTTT. The encoded protein is CASSLDRDTEAFF.

This chain joins TRBV5-1 and TRBJ2-1, with 9 positions matching TRBD2. CDR1 and CDR2 from the germline V gene are SGHRS and YFSETQ. The CDR3 runs to 14 residues. V shed 3 bases, J shed 6 bases, and the junction held 4 bases outside the gene matches. This CDR3 reads CASSSSGEANEQFF. The CDR3 DNA is TGCGCCAGCAGCTCTAGCGGGGAAGCCAATGAGCAGTTCTTC.

The rearrangement links TRBV3-1 (or the pseudogene TRBV3-2) to TRBJ2-5, with 7 nucleotides matching TRBD2. The CDR3 contains 16 residues. Germline V CDR1 and CDR2: LGHDT, YNNKEL (reference sequence). V was pared by 1 base and J by 5 bases, with 10 bases of the junction left unmatched. CDR3 sequence (DNA): TGTGCCAGCAGCCAAGCGGCTAGCGGACCGGGGGAGACCCAGTACTTC. Translated: CASSQAASGPGETQYF.

This sequence joins TRBV4-1 and TRBJ1-5; D is unclear. The CDR3 has 13 residues. The germline gives CDR1 MGHRA, CDR2 YSYEKL. V lost 1 base and J 2 bases, leaving 3 bases between the germline ends. The DNA for the CDR3 is TGCGCCAGCAGCCAAGCCGGCAATCAGCCCCAGCATTTT. This codes for CASSQAGNQPQHF.

The V call is TRBV28, the J call TRBJ1-6; D is perhaps TRBD1 (5 bases). The CDR3 runs 12 residues. Germline V gene sequence: CDR1 MDHEN, CDR2 SYDVKM. Trimming cost V 8 bases and J 7 bases, with 9 bases left between them. The CDR3 DNA follows: TGTGCCAGCTCAGGGTCCAATTCACCCCTCCACTTT. Its protein is CASSGSNSPLHF.

The DNA of the CDR3 is TGTGCCAGCAGTTCCCTGGGCGGGACAGGGCGCACTGAAGCTTTCTTT. It yields the protein CASSSLGGTGRTEAFF. This chain joins TRBV27 and TRBJ1-1; 9 bases line up with TRBD1. V dropped 4 bases and J dropped 4; count of bases not matched to a gene: 10. The CDR3 loop spans 16 amino acids. Germline CDR1 MNHEY, CDR2 SMNVEV (reference sequence).

V usage is TRBV5-1 and J usage is TRBJ1-2, with D maybe TRBD1 (5 bases). This CDR3 spans 15 amino acids. Germline-derived CDR1 and CDR2 are SGHRS and YFSETQ. Trimming removed 4 bases from V and 4 bases from J, with 17 bases in between. The DNA for the CDR3 is TGCGCCAGCAGCCCCACGGGGGTAGGGCTCTATGGCTACACCTTC. Translating it yields CASSPTGVGLYGYTF.

The chain carries TRBV5-6 and TRBJ1-2; TRBD1 agrees at 7 bases. V lost 3 bases and J lost 5; bases outside the gene matches: 10. This CDR3 region has 15 residues. The germline CDR1 and CDR2 sequences are SGHDT and YYEEEE. This CDR3 is CASSSAGGTIYGYTF. The CDR3 DNA sequence: TGTGCCAGCAGCTCGGCAGGGGGAACTATTTATGGCTACACCTTC.

Turning to this clone: The junction departs from germline at one end; a sequencing error may be responsible. The chain has TRBV10-3 and TRBJ1-3; D unresolved. This CDR3 region has 14 residues. Germline V gives CDR1 ENHRY, CDR2 SYGVKD. The CDR3 is CAISQSSSGNTIYF. DNA of the CDR3: TGTGCCATCAGTCAGTCGAGCTCTGGAAACACCATATATTTT.

V gene TRBV6-6 combines with J gene TRBJ2-7; D is uncertain. Germline CDR1 is MNHNY and CDR2 is SVGAGI (reference sequence). V lost 2 bases and J 5 bases, leaving 4 bases between the germline ends. This CDR3 has 11 residues. The CDR3 protein is CASSYIDEQYF. The CDR3 coding sequence is TGTGCCAGCAGTTACATAGACGAGCAGTACTTC.

This sequence joins TRBV6-5 and TRBJ2-7; no reliable D call. This CDR3 comprises 16 residues. V lost 2 bases to trimming and J lost 2 bases, with 16 bases between them. CDR1 and CDR2 (germline): MNHEY, SVGAGI. As DNA, the CDR3 is TGTGCCAGCAGTTACGAACACCCCCAAATCCCCTACGAGCAGTACTTC. This codes for CASSYEHPQIPYEQYF.